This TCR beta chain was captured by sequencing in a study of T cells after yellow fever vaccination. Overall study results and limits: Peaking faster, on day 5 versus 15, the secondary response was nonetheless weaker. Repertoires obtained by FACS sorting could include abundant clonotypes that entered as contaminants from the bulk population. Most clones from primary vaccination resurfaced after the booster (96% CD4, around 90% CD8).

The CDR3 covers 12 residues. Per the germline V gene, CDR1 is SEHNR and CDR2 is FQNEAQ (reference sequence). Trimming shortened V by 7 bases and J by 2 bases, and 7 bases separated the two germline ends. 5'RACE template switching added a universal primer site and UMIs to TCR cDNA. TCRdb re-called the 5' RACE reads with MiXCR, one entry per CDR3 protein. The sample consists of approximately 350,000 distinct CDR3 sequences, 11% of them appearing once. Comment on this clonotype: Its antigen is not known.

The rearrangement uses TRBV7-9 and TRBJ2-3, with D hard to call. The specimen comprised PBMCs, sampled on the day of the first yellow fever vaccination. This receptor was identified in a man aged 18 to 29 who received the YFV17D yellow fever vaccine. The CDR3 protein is CASTEYTDTQYF. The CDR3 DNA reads TGTGCCAGCACGGAATACACAGATACGCAGTATTTT.